What follows are 23 T cell receptor beta chains derived from one specimen sequenced in a study of T cell repertoires in cytomegalovirus infection (dated by TCRdb to between 2019 and 2020). Sequencing was performed on an Illumina HiSeq 1500. The public reads were run again by TCRdb, first through fastp at Q25 and then through MiXCR, and only productive beta chains were kept. Identical CDR3 protein sequences are pooled into one entry, listed with their most common genes and DNA. This sample gives some 300,000 distinct CDR3 sequences in total; roughly 15% of them show up just once. Around 12% of the sample comes from the top ten. The sample consisted of PBMCs. The source is a human donor in good health (CMV status not recorded). Some clones in this sample may be carry-over from other donors' samples.

This clonotype was found many times. The chain employs TRBV6-1 and TRBJ1-6, with TRBD1 as a possible D gene (5 bases). V lost 10 bases and J 10 bases, leaving 23 bases between the germline ends. CDR1 MNHNS and CDR2 SASEGT come from the germline V gene. CDR3 size: 15 residues. In DNA, the CDR3 is TGTGCCACACCGGACCCGGAGGGGTTCGGATCACCCCTCCACTTT. Its protein is CATPDPEGFGSPLHF.

At least ten counts were recorded for this clonotype. This sequence joins TRBV12-3 or TRBV12-4 and TRBJ1-1; D call uncertain. The CDR3 has 14 amino acids. Trimming pared 1 base from V and 1 base from J, leaving 7 bases between. CDR3: CASSLGGGNTEAFF. The DNA of the CDR3 is TGTGCCAGCAGTTTAGGAGGAGGGAACACTGAAGCTTTCTTT.

This clonotype has ten or more counts. Here the CDR3 reads CASSFEDRSYNEQFF. The CDR3 DNA is TGTGCCAGCAGCTTCGAGGACAGATCCTACAATGAGCAGTTCTTC. The chain combines TRBV7-6 with TRBJ2-1; possibly TRBD1 for D (6 bases). CDR1 SGHVS and CDR2 FNYEAQ come from the germline V gene. This CDR3 is 15 amino acids long. V dropped 3 bases and J dropped 1 base, with 10 bases sitting between them. The full variable domain, its missing parts supplied by reference TRBV7-6 and TRBJ2-1, is GAGVSQSPRYKVTKRGQDVALRCDPISGHVSLYWYRQALGQGPEFLTYFNYEAQQDKSGLPNDRFSAERPEGSISTLTIQRTEQRDSAMYRCASSFEDRSYNEQFFGPGTRLTVL.

The chain links TRBV4-1 to TRBJ1-5, with TRBD1 matching over 9 bases. Germline values: CDR1 MGHRA, CDR2 YSYEKL. The CDR3 has 18 residues. V lost 0 bases to trimming and J lost 0 bases; unmatched junction nucleotides: 6. CDR3 protein: CASSQDYRGRISNQPQHF. The CDR3 nucleotides are TGCGCCAGCAGCCAAGATTACAGGGGGCGTATTAGCAATCAGCCCCAGCATTTT.

For the CDR3, the DNA is TGTGCCAGCGGAGACGGGGGTGAGCAGTTCTTC. Protein: CASGDGGEQFF. The V call is TRBV6-2 or TRBV6-3, the J call TRBJ2-1, with a weak D call TRBD2 (6 bases). The V and J ends lost 8 bases and 9 bases respectively, with 11 bases between them. Germline V gene data show CDR1 as MNHEY and CDR2 as SVGEGT. The CDR3 extends over 11 amino acids.

This clonotype was counted ten times or more. The chain recombines TRBV7-2 with TRBJ2-5, with unresolved D. The germline CDR1 and CDR2 sequences are SGHTA and FQGNSA. Trimming took 5 bases from V and 5 from J, leaving 15 bases between them. CDR3 size: 14 residues. The CDR3 bases are TGTGCCAGCAGCCCGCCCGCACGGTCGGAGACCCAGTACTTC. This gives the protein CASSPPARSETQYF.

This clonotype was found many times. The rearrangement uses TRBV4-2 and TRBJ1-2; weak D call: TRBD1 (6 bases). V was cut by 4 bases and J by 3 bases, with 9 bases left in between. CDR1 and CDR2 from the germline V gene are LGHNA and YNFKEQ. CDR3 length equals 13 residues. The CDR3 region has the DNA TGTGCCAGCAGCCCAGGGGCAGACTATGGCTACACCTTC. Protein: CASSPGADYGYTF.

This clonotype was counted many times. The chain is built from TRBV7-8 and TRBJ2-3; 8 bases are a match to TRBD2. With V trimmed by 2 bases and J by 1 base, 5 bases remained unmatched. The CDR3 runs to 16 residues. Per the germline V gene, CDR1 is SGHVS and CDR2 is FQNEAQ. The CDR3 spells CASSLNGGVRTDTQYF. CDR3 sequence (DNA): TGTGCCAGCAGCTTAAACGGGGGGGTTCGCACAGATACGCAGTATTTT.

The sample holds a few counts of this clonotype. J is TRBJ2-5 and V is TRBV5-1; TRBD1 or TRBD2 may be the D gene (5 bases each). The CDR3 runs to 14 residues. The germline V and J ends were trimmed by 1 base and 4 bases, with 11 bases remaining between them. Looked up from germline, CDR1 is SGHRS and CDR2 is YFSETQ. Written as DNA, the CDR3 is TGCGCCAGCAGCTTGAACGACGGGGCAGAGACCCAGTACTTC. Amino acid sequence: CASSLNDGAETQYF. The full variable domain, rest sourced from reference TRBV5-1 and TRBJ2-5, is KAGVTQTPRYLIKTRGQQVTLSCSPISGHRSVSWYQQTPGQGLQFLFEYFSETQRNKGNFPGRFSGRQFSNSRSEMNVSTLELGDSALYLCASSLNDGAETQYFGPGTRLLVL.

Comment on this clonotype: This may come from a read error, since a much larger clone is one base off. The chain uses TRBV7-2 and TRBJ2-7; D is unclear. This CDR3 comprises 13 residues. Germline CDR1 reads SGHTA; CDR2 reads FQGNSA. The CDR3 loop is CASSLSNSYEQCF. The CDR3 DNA reads TGTGCCAGCAGCTTAAGTAACTCCTACGAGCAGTGCTTC.

This clonotype was observed many times. The CDR3 nucleotides are TGTGCCAGCAGCTTAGTAGTAGGACAGCTTTCCTCCTACAATGAGCAGTTCTTC. It specifies CASSLVVGQLSSYNEQFF. The chain employs TRBV7-2 and TRBJ2-1, with D possibly matching TRBD1 (6 bases). Trimming removed 1 base at V and 0 bases at J, with 16 bases between. Germline V CDR1 and CDR2: SGHTA, FQGNSA. This CDR3 spans 18 amino acids.

The chain recombines TRBV18 with TRBJ1-2, with D tentatively TRBD1 (6 bases). Germline V gene sequence: CDR1 KGHSH, CDR2 LQKENI. There are 14 residues in the CDR3. Between the trimmed V and J ends, which lost 6 bases and 4 bases, there was a span of 15 bases. The CDR3 sequence: CASSEGHPSYGYTF. In DNA form, the CDR3 reads TGTGCCAGCTCTGAGGGACATCCGTCCTATGGCTACACCTTC.

V usage is TRBV2 and J usage is TRBJ2-5; weak D call: TRBD2 (5 bases). The V end was cut by 6 bases, the J end by 5 bases, with 19 bases between. The CDR3 is made up of 15 amino acids. Germline V gene lookup returns CDR1 SNHLY and CDR2 FYNNEI. For the CDR3, the DNA is TGTGCCAGCAGGACGTTTGGACCTTCGGGGGAGACCCAGTACTTC. This encodes CASRTFGPSGETQYF. Full variable domain (outside the CDR3, taken from reference TRBV2 and TRBJ2-5): EPEVTQTPSHQVTQMGQEVILRCVPISNHLYFYWYRQILGQKVEFLVSFYNNEISEKSEIFDDQFSVERPDGSNFTLKIRSTKLEDSAMYFCASRTFGPSGETQYFGPGTRLLVL.

The chain couples TRBV5-4 to TRBJ2-1, with D possibly being TRBD2 (6 bases). Germline lookup yields CDR1 SGHNT and CDR2 YYREEE (reference sequence). The CDR3 length is 15 residues. V lost 2 bases, J lost 12 bases, and 21 bases lay in between. Here the CDR3 DNA reads TGTGCCAGCAGCTTAGTAACTAGCCGGGGGATCGGGCAGTTCTTC. It is translated as CASSLVTSRGIGQFF.

This clonotype was counted ten times or more. V is TRBV25-1 and J is TRBJ1-2, with TRBD1 as a possible D gene (6 bases). V shed 3 bases and J shed 0 bases, with 14 bases lying between them. The CDR3 length is 16 residues. CDR1 and CDR2 from the germline V gene are MGHDK and SYGVNS. The CDR3 is CASSDPGDLTNYGYTF. The CDR3 DNA reads as TGTGCCAGCAGTGACCCAGGGGACTTAACTAACTATGGCTACACCTTC.

This clonotype was seen only a few times. The V and J genes are TRBV12-3 or TRBV12-4 and TRBJ2-3; weak D call: TRBD1 (7 bases). CDR3 size: 13 residues. Trimming cost V 6 bases and J 5 bases, with 12 bases left between them. The CDR3 DNA reads as TGTGCCAGCAGAGTGCAGGGGGGAGATACGCAGTATTTT. Protein sequence: CASRVQGGDTQYF.

A few counts support this clonotype. The rearrangement links TRBV19 to TRBJ1-5, with D possibly TRBD1 on 5 matching bases. There are 16 residues in the CDR3. Germline-derived CDR1 and CDR2 are LNHDA and SQIVND (reference sequence). Trimming stripped 5 bases from V and 0 bases from J, with 14 bases between. The chain's CDR3 is CASSSYGGVSNQPQHF. CDR3 in DNA: TGTGCCAGTAGTTCGTATGGAGGGGTTAGCAATCAGCCCCAGCATTTT.

Concerning this clonotype itself: Mismatch with germline at one junction end may stem from a read error. CDR3 nucleotides: TGTGCCAGCCGACTGAGCCTCGGATACGAGCAGTACTTT. This encodes CASRLSLGYEQYF. V usage is TRBV2 and J usage is TRBJ2-7; D unclear. This CDR3 is 13 amino acids long. In germline, CDR1 is SNHLY, CDR2 FYNNEI.

The sample holds a few counts of this clonotype. The CDR3 coding sequence is TGTGCCAGCAGCCCGTGGACAGGGGTGAACACTGAAGCTTTCTTT. It yields the protein CASSPWTGVNTEAFF. The V gene is TRBV5-4, the J gene TRBJ1-1; TRBD1 aligns across 9 bases. V was clipped by 4 bases and J by 0 bases; unmatched bases: 4. CDR1 and CDR2 from the germline V gene are SGHNT and YYREEE (reference sequence). This CDR3 comprises 15 residues.

This clonotype was recorded many times. The genes are TRBV27 and TRBJ1-1; possibly TRBD1 for D (5 bases). V was cut by 3 bases and J by 4 bases, with 12 bases left in between. The CDR3 loop spans 14 amino acids. CDR1 is MNHEY, CDR2 SMNVEV, per germline (reference sequence). CDR3 sequence (DNA): TGTGCCAGCAGTTTGGCAGGGCGGCGCACTGAAGCTTTCTTT. It yields the protein CASSLAGRRTEAFF.

This clonotype came up many times. The chain joins TRBV7-2 to TRBJ2-7, with TRBD1 matching 10 bases. This CDR3 region has 16 residues. J gave up 2 bases and V 1 base, and 5 bases lay outside the gene matches. Germline V gives CDR1 SGHTA, CDR2 FQGNSA. In nucleotides, the CDR3 is TGTGCCAGCAGCTTAGGCAGGGACAGGGGACCCTACGAGCAGTACTTC. Protein: CASSLGRDRGPYEQYF.

This clonotype showed up just a few times. The chain recombines TRBV12-5 with TRBJ2-5, with 12 positions matching TRBD2. Germline V gives CDR1 LGHNT, CDR2 FRNRAP. J gave up 1 base and V 1 base, and 4 bases lay outside the gene matches. The CDR3 length is 17 residues. CDR3 nucleotide sequence: TGTGCTAGTGGTTTGGGCACACTAGCGGGGGGCCAAGAGACCCAGTACTTC. It is translated as CASGLGTLAGGQETQYF.

V and J are TRBV12-3 or TRBV12-4 and TRBJ2-3, with a tentative D call TRBD1 (6 bases). This CDR3 spans 14 amino acids. V was trimmed by 3 bases and J by 0 bases, leaving 7 bases between them. CDR3 coding DNA: TGTGCCAGCAGTTTCACAGGGAGCACAGATACGCAGTATTTT. This translates into CASSFTGSTDTQYF.